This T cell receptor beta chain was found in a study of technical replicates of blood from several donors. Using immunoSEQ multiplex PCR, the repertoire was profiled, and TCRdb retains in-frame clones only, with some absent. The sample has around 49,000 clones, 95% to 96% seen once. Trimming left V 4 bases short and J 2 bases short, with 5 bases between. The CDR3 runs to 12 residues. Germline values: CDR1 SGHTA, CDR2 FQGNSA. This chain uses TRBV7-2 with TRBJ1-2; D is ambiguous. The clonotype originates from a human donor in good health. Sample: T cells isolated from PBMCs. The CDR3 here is CASSSLNYGYTF. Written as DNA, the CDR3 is TGTGCCAGCAGCTCCTTAAACTATGGCTACACCTTC.